This T cell receptor (beta chain) was sequenced during a study of cytomegalovirus exposure and HLA in healthy donors (dated by TCRdb to the late 2010s). Describing the broader study: An earlier analysis of about 560 of the donors reported 250 to 350 Gb of sequence data and 117 million unique TCR beta sequences obtained from about 200 million T cells. In an earlier analysis of over 550 of the donors, high-throughput TCR beta sequencing was used to judge whether each TCR beta V gene segment behaved as functional or pseudogenic. Among the roughly 410 genotyped donors, about 85% belonged to the genetic ancestry cluster associated with self-reported Caucasian donors. The number of donors typed differed by locus, with 629-630 for A, B, C, DRB1 and DQB1, around 520 for DQA1, 600 to 610 for DPA1, and about 450 for DPB1. Four or five DR-DQ haplotypes were handled as single units for association and clustering because linkage in the cohort was strong. An early release covering roughly 580 HLA-typed donors comprised around 300 gigabases of sequencing data and approximately 85 million unique TCR sequences. All discovery cohort repertoires had been generated using a single sequencing platform. Donor age, sex, ethnicity and CMV serostatus were collected together with the repertoire data. Along with the roughly 670-subject first cohort, a separate validation cohort of some 130 different subjects was used. To study patterns of TCR occurrence, a later analysis re-analyzed previously published TCR beta repertoires from under 750 donors and added high-resolution HLA genotyping. Rather than drawing on any new phenotypic data, the later analysis identified candidate immune exposures from TCR beta sequences and the way those sequences occurred across donors. On average, about 240,000 unique TCR beta nucleotide sequences were sequenced per donor among about 400 genotyped donors of the cohort, with roughly 18% of those sequences being non-productive. To predict cytomegalovirus infection status, the study combined high-throughput TCR immunosequencing, statistical association of individual TCRs with disease status, and machine learning. Class I and class II HLA loci were covered by the typing at four-digit resolution. Genome-wide SNP genotypes for about three fifths of the roughly 700 donors were used in a later genetic analysis, which treated that subset as a discovery cohort. The study was designed to test whether signatures of past pathogen exposure could be identified by cataloging public T cell receptors. Using immunosequencing, the study profiled T cell repertoires from 550 to 750 subjects and related those repertoires to cytomegalovirus serostatus.

Libraries were prepared through the immunoSEQ multiplex PCR assay. The multiplex PCR relied on a mix of 60 forward primers for TCR Vbeta segments and 13 reverse primers for TCR Jbeta segments. The CDR3 region of rearranged TCR beta genes was amplified from genomic DNA by a multiplex PCR assay. On the Illumina HiSeq System, the amplified TCR beta libraries were sequenced as 87-base-pair reads. Processing in the source paper ran as follows. Across the 500 to 700 repertoires, a later analysis counted 75 million to 90 million unique TCR beta chains, roughly 11 million of which were shared by at least two donors. Raw reads were error-corrected and collapsed into unique sequences by a nearest-neighbor algorithm in which closely related sequences were merged to remove PCR and sequencing errors. V, D and J gene segments were assigned by aligning CDR3 sequences to IMGT reference sequences. For a sequence to be retained, a match of at least six nucleotides was required to both a V gene segment and a J gene segment. A rearrangement was called productive if the CDR3 had no stop codons and remained in frame with V and J, and every other rearrangement was called non-productive. CDR3 was defined by IMGT convention, running from the second conserved V-encoded cysteine to the conserved J-encoded phenylalanine. The earlier analysis of about 590 of the donors excluded sequences that lacked an unambiguous match to a single V gene segment. In an earlier analysis of some 590 of the donors, a V segment was called functional when productive rearrangements were above 56.7%, and segregating when the standard deviation between donors exceeded 5%. A statistical classification framework was developed to diagnose cytomegalovirus status using the catalog of TCR beta chain sequences. In a later analysis, TCR nucleotide sequences were compared against IMGT/GENE-DB human TR gene sequences so that V and J genes could be assigned. In a later analysis, CDR3 sequences and most-parsimonious VDJ recombination scenarios were assigned using the TCRdist pipeline. In a later analysis, each TCR beta chain was defined by its CDR3 amino acid sequence together with its V-gene family, and reads lacking a unique V-gene family were excluded. As a way to deal with suspected cross-contamination and a sequencing artifact, a later analysis dropped hundreds of nucleotide sequences that were highly shared and had low generation probability. For each public chain, a later analysis derived a clonal expansion index from normalized ranks of inferred template counts within each repertoire. In a later analysis, generation probabilities were computed with a VDJ recombination model fitted to out-of-frame rearrangements, and the resulting probabilities were checked against IGoR. In a later analysis, hypergeometric tests were used to score TCR-TCR, TCR-HLA and TCR-CMV co-occurrence, with a repertoire-size bias correction applied to TCR pairs. False discovery rates were estimated in a later analysis by permuting HLA or CMV assignments 20 times. A later analysis grouped co-occurring TCRs with DBSCAN, adding TCRdist sequence similarity when clustering within HLA-allele-positive subsets. For co-occurrence clustering, repertoires with fewer than 30,000 or more than 120,000 public chains were excluded, along with 4 to 6 repertoires with anomalous nucleotide sharing. In TCRdb, the immuneACCESS table is reduced to in-frame sequences with V and J assigned. These tables do not hold every clone; where another copy was compared, an unresolved V gene accounts for under half, and the others remain unexplained. For V, J and clone size, that table is used; D and trimming come from the DNA. The sample table lists some 220,000 clones, 77% of them with a count of one. Together, the top ten hold less than 3.5% of the sample.

Points the paper makes about the study in general: A cluster of highly shared sequence variants was judged likely to be a technical artifact of the sequencing pipeline. An earlier analysis of around 500 of the donors showed that most TCR beta V segments appeared in productive rearrangements either about 87% or about 30% of the time, which broadly matched IMGT annotations. For the cohort, immune exposure information was limited to CMV serostatus. While some public TCRs were present in many individuals, most TCR sequences turned up only very rarely across donors. The 87-base-pair reads could not distinguish some IMGT-functional V segments, including TRBV6-2 and TRBV6-3, so those segments were excluded. A later analysis reported that several top co-occurrence clusters appeared linked to parvovirus B19, influenza, CMV and Epstein-Barr virus. Presence/absence analyses assumed roughly uniform sequencing depth across donors, an assumption that may not hold. Because counts were too low, seventeen rarely observed V segments, including chromosome 9 orphons, were left out of the earlier analysis of 500 to 650 of the donors. V-gene and J-gene trimming of TCR beta chains was associated with a missense DCLRE1C variant in a later genetic analysis, and the association was replicated in an independent cohort. Compared with equally common non-associated chains, HLA-associated TCR beta chains in a later analysis were more clonally expanded and had lower generation probabilities. Correlated functional status among segregating V segments might be attributable to linkage disequilibrium, but an unknown experimental factor could not be ruled out. Assigning TCR associations to individual alleles was difficult when HLA alleles, especially DR and DQ, strongly co-occurred. The study gave a list of 150 to 200 TCR beta chains associated with cytomegalovirus. At a false discovery rate of 0.05, a later analysis linked about 16,000 TCR beta sequences to specific HLA alleles. Because some donors lacked HLA typing at each locus, the association tests relied only on the typed subset. The classifier was reported to diagnose cytomegalovirus status with high specificity and sensitivity in both the original cohort and the validation cohort. The authors suggested that the approach could potentially be extended to other disease states and immunological phenotypes. In this cohort, only TCR beta chains were sequenced, and detectable features were limited by the absence of alpha or paired-chain data. A later genetic analysis reported fewer N-insertions in productive TCRs among donors in an Asian-associated ancestry cluster than the roughly 700-donor mean. In vitro tests confirmed that three of the cytomegalovirus-associated TCR beta chains recognize cytomegalovirus antigens. A further reported finding was that TCR beta sequences accurately predicted the HLA-A and HLA-B alleles for most subjects in the first cohort. According to a later analysis, TCR association rates differed among HLA loci, with DRB1 alleles showing the most associated TCRs and HLA-C alleles showing the fewest. According to a later analysis, most CMV-associated TCR beta chains appeared to be HLA-restricted, and the HLA associations seemed to be driven largely by CMV exposure.

In total, over 600 healthy bone marrow donors made up the cohort. At the time of sampling, every cohort member was nominally healthy, though immune exposures that went unrecorded were likely present. The donor tested CMV seropositive, placing the donor among the 250 to 350 seropositive members of the cohort. Every donor gave a peripheral blood sample, and the peripheral blood mononuclear cells from that sample were used for TCR beta sequencing. The Qiagen DNeasy Blood Extraction Kit was used to extract genomic DNA from the blood cell samples. The CDR3, from cysteine to phenylalanine, totals 18 residues. Only the CDR3 region is kept as DNA, spanning 54 bases read in frame from base 1. Relative to germline, V is 0 bases shorter and J is 4 bases shorter, with 19 bases between their ends. CDR1 LGHNA and CDR2 YNFKEQ were looked up in the germline V gene. Regarding this clone: There is no known antigen for this receptor. No much larger clone is present one base from it, and per-base qualities are unavailable.

This receptor was identified in a woman between 55 and 75 years old in good health and CMV-seropositive. The sample consisted of PBMCs. This chain joins TRBV4-2 to TRBJ1-3; the D gene remains uncertain. The bases read TGTGCCAGCAGCCAAGATCTATTGATGGCTGGAGTGGGAAACACCATATATTTT. It codes for CASSQDLLMAGVGNTIYF.